The entry below gives a single T cell receptor (beta chain) sequence along with its context. This sample is drawn from a study of blood T cell repertoires in COVID-19. The table came from immunoSEQ multiplex PCR; TCRdb's copy has only in-frame clones and leaves some out. The sample carries roughly 260,000 clones, about 90% recorded once. V trimming: 3 bases; J trimming: 9 bases; junction bases outside the gene matches: 9. The germline V gene encodes CDR1 SGDLS and CDR2 YYNGEE. CDR3 size: 14 residues. The receptor's source is a human donor in a cohort exposed to, infected with or recovered from COVID-19 (not recorded which). The donor label of this sample is uncertain. The V and J genes are TRBV9 and TRBJ1-5; 7 nucleotides align to TRBD1. Sequenced material: PBMCs or T cells enriched from blood (not recorded which). The CDR3 loop is CASSGSGGPRPQHF. The CDR3 bases are TGTGCCAGCAGCGGTTCAGGGGGGCCACGGCCCCAGCATTTT.